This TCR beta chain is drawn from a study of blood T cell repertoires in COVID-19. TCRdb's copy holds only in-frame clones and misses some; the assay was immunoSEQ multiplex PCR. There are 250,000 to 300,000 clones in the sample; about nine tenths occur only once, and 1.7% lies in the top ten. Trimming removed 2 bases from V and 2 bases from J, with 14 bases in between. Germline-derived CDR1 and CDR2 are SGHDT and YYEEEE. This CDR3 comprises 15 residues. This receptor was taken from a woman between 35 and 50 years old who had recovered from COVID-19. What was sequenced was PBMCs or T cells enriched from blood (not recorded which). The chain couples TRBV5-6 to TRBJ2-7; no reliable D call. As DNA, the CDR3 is TGTGCCAGCAGCTTCGGCAGCGTGTTAACCTACGAGCAGTACTTC. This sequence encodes CASSFGSVLTYEQYF. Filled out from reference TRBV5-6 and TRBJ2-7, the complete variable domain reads DAGVTQSPTHLIKTRGQQVTLRCSPKSGHDTVSWYQQALGQGPQFIFQYYEEEERQRGNFPDRFSGHQFPNYSSELNVNALLLGDSALYLCASSFGSVLTYEQYFGPGTRLTVT.